This T cell receptor (beta chain) was identified during a study of CD8+CD57+ T cells in acquired aplastic anemia (dated by TCRdb to the late 2010s). Describing the broader study: DNA extracted from sorted CD4+ and CD8+ cells had a mean of about 3.3 ug, with a range of about 0.19 to 27.4 ug. CD8+CD57+ expansion was defined as frequency above the mean frequency observed in healthy subjects. Overall results and qualifications from the work: Although 25 to 30 CD8+ CDR3 sequences were shared by patients and controls, these sequences appeared highly expressed in patients and within the immunodominant clones of patients. Patients and healthy controls showed no significant difference in CD8+ Simpson's diversity (P=0.060).

The germline V gene yields ENHRY for CDR1 and SYGVKD for CDR2. The CDR3 starts with the cysteine, ends with the phenylalanine, and has 12 residues. Solely the CDR3 DNA is kept, with 36 bases framed from the first base. The junction shows trimming of 8 bases on V and 3 bases on J, and the gene matches do not reach 3 bases of it. On this clonotype: The specificity of this receptor is unknown. The input lacks base qualities; no much larger clone sits a single base away.

TCR beta VDJ combination and CDR3 sequence profiling used genomic DNA as the template. An Illumina HiSeq 2000 was the platform used for TCR repertoire sequencing. Processing in the source paper ran as follows. Repertoire assessment relied on Simpson's diversity index, CDR3 size and DJ length profiles, and TRBV/TRBJ rearrangement plots. The most abundant DNA sequence in the deep sequencing data was defined as the immunodominant clone. CDR3 amino acid sequences were checked for sharing across subjects and were also compared against the VDJdb database and published repertoires. Clones were called with MiXCR by TCRdb after fastp trimmed the public reads at Q25, and only in-frame beta chains were retained. Rows matching on CDR3 protein sequence are summarized as one entry with the most common DNA and genes. TCRdb's processing, not the authors' own work, is the source of the V and J calls. This sample gives more than 150,000 distinct CDR3 sequences in total; under 50% of them show up just once. The top ten hold around 1.8% of the sample.

Flow cytometry had shown CD8+CD57+ cell expansion in the patients selected for sequencing. Every patient had a diagnosis of severe acquired aplastic anemia based on International Study of Aplastic Anemia and Agranulocytosis and Camitta criteria. No patient had received any therapy when blood was sampled. In this study, sorted CD4+ and CD8+ T cells from the blood of healthy subjects and of severe aplastic anemia patients had their TCR repertoires deep-sequenced. Patients were enrolled under clinicaltrials.gov protocols 00001620, 01623167, 00001397, 00071045, 00081523 and 00961064 in the USA. Ficoll-Paque density gradient centrifugation was used to isolate peripheral blood mononuclear cells. Before DNA extraction, CD4+ and CD8+ T cells were sorted with FACS or magnetic beads.

This receptor was taken from a human donor with aplastic anemia. The sample consisted of sorted CD4+, CD8+, or CD8+CD57+ T cells (not recorded which) from PBMCs. Recombination connected TRBV10-3 to TRBJ2-5, with 7 bases aligning to TRBD1. The CDR3 protein sequence reads: CAIGTGEETQYF. The DNA sequence reads TGTGCCATCGGAACAGGGGAAGAGACCCAGTACTTC.